Shown below are 30 T cell receptor beta chains from a single sample sequenced in a study of blood T cell repertoires in COVID-19. The data were produced by immunoSEQ multiplex PCR, yet TCRdb's version contains in-frame clones alone and is incomplete. The sample includes around 120,000 clones, around 79% of them seen just once. The sequenced sample was peripheral blood. These receptors were taken from a man aged 65 to 85 with acute or convalescent COVID-19.

This clone was detected once. Within the sample, other DNA sequences also encode this same CDR3. The V and J genes are TRBV19 and TRBJ1-5; 7 bases agree with TRBD1. The germline gives CDR1 LNHDA, CDR2 SQIVND (reference sequence). With 3 bases clipped from V and 4 bases from J, the junction kept 3 bases outside the gene matches. This CDR3 contains 14 residues. The CDR3 here is CASSIRRGNQPQHF. CDR3 coding DNA: TGTGCCAGTAGTATCCGCAGGGGGAATCAGCCCCAGCATTTT.

The chain has TRBV6-2 or TRBV6-3 and TRBJ1-4; D is ambiguous. CDR3 length equals 13 residues. V lost 1 base and J lost 6, with 6 bases in between. From germline, CDR1 is MNHEY and CDR2 SVGEGT. The CDR3 sequence: CASSYWTYEKLFF. As DNA, the CDR3 is TGTGCCAGCAGTTACTGGACTTATGAAAAACTGTTTTTT.

J is TRBJ2-7 and V is TRBV6-1; 7 positions match TRBD2. The trim removed 3 bases at V and 3 bases at J, leaving 8 bases unmatched. The germline V gene has CDR1 MNHNS and CDR2 SASEGT. This CDR3 region has 15 residues. CDR3 nucleotide sequence: TGTGCCAGCAGTGAGAAAGGGGAGGGGCACTACGAGCAGTACTTC. This sequence encodes CASSEKGEGHYEQYF.

Here the CDR3 reads CASSQEGTSGGSTGELFF. Here the CDR3 DNA reads TGTGCCAGCAGCCAAGAAGGGACTAGCGGGGGTAGCACCGGGGAGCTGTTTTTT. This chain uses TRBV4-2 with TRBJ2-2, with 14 bases matching TRBD2. The CDR3 has 18 residues. CDR1 and CDR2 (germline): LGHNA, YNFKEQ. J was trimmed by 4 bases and V by 0 bases; bases with no gene match: 4.

This clone occurred a few times. V is TRBV11-3 and J is TRBJ1-3; tentatively, D is TRBD1 (5 bases). With 5 bases removed from V and 9 bases from J, the gap between germline ends came to 20 bases. The CDR3 extends over 15 amino acids. The germline V gene encodes CDR1 SGHNT and CDR2 YENEEA. The CDR3, as DNA: TGTGCCAGCAGCCCCCGGACATTCCCGGTTGGCACCATATATTTT. Translation: CASSPRTFPVGTIYF.

This rearrangement joins TRBV3-1 (or the pseudogene TRBV3-2) to TRBJ1-2; the D is unclear. Trimming took off 2 bases at V and 2 bases at J, with 6 bases between the two ends. CDR1 LGHDT and CDR2 YNNKEL come from the germline V gene (reference sequence). CDR3 length equals 13 residues. CDR3 sequence: CASSQHNNYGYTF. The CDR3 DNA follows: TGTGCCAGCAGCCAACACAACAACTATGGCTACACCTTC.

This clone was observed a handful of times. The chain combines TRBV5-1 with TRBJ1-1; TRBD1 is a possible D gene (6 bases). V was clipped by 4 bases and J by 4 bases, with 14 bases between them. CDR3 length equals 14 residues. The germline V gene encodes CDR1 SGHRS and CDR2 YFSETQ. The CDR3 here is CASSQQGSGTEAFF. The CDR3 DNA is TGCGCCAGCAGCCAACAGGGCTCGGGCACTGAAGCTTTCTTT.

The sample holds one count of this clone. The rearrangement links TRBV6-1 to TRBJ2-2; D is unresolved. With 3 bases removed from V and 6 bases from J, the gap between germline ends came to 14 bases. The CDR3 is 15 residues long. Germline V gene lookup returns CDR1 MNHNS and CDR2 SASEGT. The CDR3 region is CASSEIALGAGELFF. The DNA for the CDR3 is TGTGCCAGCAGTGAGATCGCCCTTGGAGCCGGGGAGCTGTTTTTT.

This clone was seen just once. The chain recombines TRBV24-1 with TRBJ2-1, with 10 bases fitting TRBD2. This CDR3 spans 15 amino acids. J gave up 14 bases and V 0 bases, and 9 bases lay outside the gene matches. The germline CDR1 and CDR2 sequences are KGHDR and SFDVKD. For the CDR3, the DNA is TGTGCCACCAGTGATTTGGAGGGGCTAGCGGGGGAGGAGTTCTTC. Its protein product is CATSDLEGLAGEEFF.

In DNA, the CDR3 is TGTGCCAGCAGCTTAGATTGGCAGGCCTCCTACAATGAGCAGTTCTTC. It specifies CASSLDWQASYNEQFF. The rearrangement links TRBV7-2 to TRBJ2-1; D not certain. The V end lost 1 base, the J end lost 0 bases, and 10 bases lay between the germline ends. The CDR3 is 16 residues long. Germline values: CDR1 SGHTA, CDR2 FQGNSA.

The chain joins TRBV5-1 to TRBJ1-4; TRBD1 agrees at 8 bases. The CDR3 totals 15 residues. With V trimmed by 5 bases and J by 8 bases, 11 bases remained unmatched. Germline CDR1 reads SGHRS; CDR2 reads YFSETQ. CDR3 sequence: CASRPNQGAWEKLFF. DNA of the CDR3: TGCGCCAGCAGGCCAAACCAGGGGGCGTGGGAAAAACTGTTTTTT.

The chain has TRBV7-3 and TRBJ1-2; a weak D match, TRBD1 (5 bases). This CDR3 comprises 15 residues. Germline V gene lookup returns CDR1 SGHTA and CDR2 FQGTGA. Trimming shortened V by 0 bases and J by 4 bases, and 12 bases separated the two germline ends. CDR3 sequence: CASSLTAGGTYGYTF. The CDR3 DNA is TGTGCCAGCAGCTTAACGGCGGGGGGGACCTATGGCTACACCTTC.

J is TRBJ2-5 and V is TRBV5-4; the D gene is possibly TRBD1 (6 bases). Germline lookup yields CDR1 SGHNT and CDR2 YYREEE (reference sequence). There are 15 residues in the CDR3. V lost 0 bases to trimming and J lost 1 base, with 10 bases between them. The CDR3 is CASSLENRAQETQYF. CDR3 sequence (DNA): TGTGCCAGCAGCTTGGAGAACAGGGCCCAAGAGACCCAGTACTTC.

This clone was observed once. The chain's CDR3 is CASSPGLFQETQYF. CDR3 coding DNA: TGTGCCAGTAGCCCGGGACTCTTCCAAGAGACCCAGTACTTC. The V gene is TRBV19, the J gene TRBJ2-5, with a weak D call TRBD2 (6 bases). Germline loops: CDR1 LNHDA, CDR2 SQIVND (reference sequence). The CDR3 contains 14 residues. Trimming removed 6 bases from V and 1 base from J, with 12 bases in between.

CDR3 sequence: CASSLTGPNQPQHF. In nucleotides, the CDR3 is TGTGCCAGCAGTTTAACAGGGCCCAATCAGCCCCAGCATTTT. V and J are TRBV28 and TRBJ1-5; TRBD1 might be the D (6 bases). Germline values: CDR1 MDHEN, CDR2 SYDVKM. This CDR3 spans 14 amino acids. V was pared by 2 bases and J by 3 bases, with 8 bases between.

A single count supports this clone. This CDR3 is also generated by other DNA sequences in the sample. The gene calls are TRBV2 and TRBJ2-3; 7 bases are a match to TRBD2. The CDR3 runs 12 residues. Germline CDR1 SNHLY, CDR2 FYNNEI. V lost 8 bases and J lost 2; bases outside the gene matches: 1. CDR3 nucleotide sequence: TGTGCCAGCCGGGGGGACACAGATACGCAGTATTTT. As protein: CASRGDTDTQYF. The full variable domain, with the rest looked up from reference TRBV2 and TRBJ2-3, is EPEVTQTPSHQVTQMGQEVILRCVPISNHLYFYWYRQILGQKVEFLVSFYNNEISEKSEIFDDQFSVERPDGSNFTLKIRSTKLEDSAMYFCASRGDTDTQYFGPGTRLTVL.

The chain combines TRBV27 with TRBJ1-1, with TRBD1 as a possible D gene (6 bases). This CDR3 is built from 15 residues. The germline V gene has CDR1 MNHEY and CDR2 SMNVEV (reference sequence). Trimming took off 0 bases at V and 4 bases at J, with 12 bases between the two ends. The CDR3, as DNA: TGTGCCAGCAGTTTATCCCAGGGGTTGGGCACTGAAGCTTTCTTT. It translates to CASSLSQGLGTEAFF.

The V call is TRBV7-2, the J call TRBJ2-7; D gene uncertain. The germline V gene encodes CDR1 SGHTA and CDR2 FQGNSA. The V end lost 4 bases, the J end lost 0 bases, and 7 bases lay between the germline ends. The CDR3 is 13 residues long. The CDR3 sequence: CASSSVLSYEQYF. CDR3 sequence (DNA): TGTGCCAGCAGCTCCGTCCTCTCCTACGAGCAGTACTTC. Full variable domain (remainder filled in from reference TRBV7-2 and TRBJ2-7): GAGVSQSPSNKVTEKGKDVELRCDPISGHTALYWYRQSLGQGLEFLIYFQGNSAPDKSGLPSDRFSAERTGGSVSTLTIQRTQQEDSAVYLCASSSVLSYEQYFGPGTRLTVT.

The V and J genes are TRBV10-3 and TRBJ1-1; 8 bases agree with TRBD1. Germline CDR1 reads ENHRY; CDR2 reads SYGVKD. V lost 9 bases, J lost 0 bases, and 3 bases stayed unmatched. CDR3 length: 13 residues. The CDR3 spells CAIKQGVNTEAFF. In DNA form, the CDR3 reads TGTGCCATAAAACAGGGGGTGAACACTGAAGCTTTCTTT.

This chain connects TRBV6-5 to TRBJ1-2, with D uncertain. The CDR3 contains 13 residues. Germline loops: CDR1 MNHEY, CDR2 SVGAGI. The germline V and J ends were trimmed by 6 bases and 4 bases, with 12 bases remaining between them. The CDR3, as DNA: TGTGCCAGCAGCTCCTCGGCGGGCTATGGCTACACCTTC. This translates into CASSSSAGYGYTF.

J is TRBJ1-3 and V is TRBV6-4; TRBD1 matches 9 bases. V dropped 2 bases and J dropped 0; count of bases not matched to a gene: 5. CDR3 length: 17 amino acids. CDR1 and CDR2 from the germline V gene are MRHNA and SNTAGT. CDR3 in amino acids: CASSDAGTGSSGNTIYF. The DNA for the CDR3 is TGTGCCAGCAGTGACGCCGGGACAGGGAGCTCTGGAAACACCATATATTTT.

The chain has TRBV3-1 (or the pseudogene TRBV3-2) and TRBJ1-6; D gene unclear. Germline V gene data show CDR1 as LGHDT and CDR2 as YNNKEL (reference sequence). The V end was cut by 1 base, the J end by 7 bases, with 8 bases between. This CDR3 contains 14 residues. The CDR3 here is CASSQGTGNSPLHF. The CDR3 DNA sequence: TGTGCCAGCAGCCAAGGGACGGGGAATTCACCCCTCCACTTT.

The CDR3, as DNA: TGTGCCAGCTCACCAGGGAGCCGGGGGGGGCCGCTGGAGACCCAGTACTTC. Its protein is CASSPGSRGGPLETQYF. This rearrangement joins TRBV18 to TRBJ2-5, with 8 positions matching TRBD2. V gave up 2 bases and J gave up 5 bases; unmatched junction bases: 13. This CDR3 region has 17 residues. Germline assignment: CDR1 KGHSH and CDR2 LQKENI.

The chain is built from TRBV5-1 and TRBJ2-3; 16 bases align to TRBD2. CDR3 length: 17 residues. Germline V gene lookup returns CDR1 SGHRS and CDR2 YFSETQ. The junction had 5 bases not matched to a gene; V was cut back by 4 bases and J by 3 bases. The DNA of the CDR3 is TGCGCCAGCAGCACGGGACTAGCGGGGGGGATGACAGATACGCAGTATTTT. It is translated as CASSTGLAGGMTDTQYF.

V is TRBV2 and J is TRBJ2-3; the D gene is possibly TRBD1 (5 bases). Germline-derived CDR1 and CDR2 are SNHLY and FYNNEI. This CDR3 is 15 amino acids long. Trimming left V 6 bases short and J 6 bases short, with 19 bases between. The CDR3 loop is CASSTLGLTTDTQYF. The CDR3 DNA reads as TGTGCCAGCAGCACCTTGGGGCTTACTACGGATACGCAGTATTTT.

In this sample, this clone turned up a few times. The V and J genes are TRBV7-8 and TRBJ1-3; D is unclear. The CDR3 consists of 15 residues. CDR1 SGHVS and CDR2 FQNEAQ come from the germline V gene. The V end lost 5 bases, the J end lost 2 bases, and 13 bases lay between the germline ends. This CDR3 reads CASSKRTETGNTIYF. CDR3 sequence (DNA): TGTGCCAGCAGCAAACGAACAGAGACTGGAAACACCATATATTTT. Combining the CDR3 with reference TRBV7-8 and TRBJ1-3 gives the whole variable domain GAGVSQSPRYKVAKRGQDVALRCDPISGHVSLFWYQQALGQGPEFLTYFQNEAQLDKSGLPSDRFFAERPEGSVSTLKIQRTQQEDSAVYLCASSKRTETGNTIYFGEGSWLTVV.

This clone has more than one count but fewer than ten. The chain joins TRBV30 to TRBJ1-6; the match to TRBD1 covers 9 bases. V trimming: 3 bases; J trimming: 4 bases; junction bases outside the gene matches: 1. Germline CDR1 is GTSNPN and CDR2 is SVGIG (reference sequence). The CDR3 length is 14 residues. CDR3 residues: CAWRQGAYNSPLHF. The CDR3 DNA follows: TGTGCCTGGAGACAGGGGGCATATAATTCACCCCTCCACTTT.

V and J are TRBV7-3 and TRBJ1-1; no definite D call. Germline V gene data show CDR1 as SGHTA and CDR2 as FQGTGA. The CDR3 contains 13 residues. V lost 6 bases, J lost 1 base, and 9 bases lay in between. DNA for the CDR3: TGTGCCAGCAGAGTCGGTGGGAACACTGAAGCTTTCTTT. This encodes CASRVGGNTEAFF.

CDR3 DNA sequence: TGTGCCAGCAGCCAAGTGTTTTGGACACCTCAAATTCTGACTCTTAATGAAAAACTGTTTTTT. Translation gives CASSQVFWTPQILTLNEKLFF. The chain combines TRBV3-1 (or the pseudogene TRBV3-2) with TRBJ1-4, with TRBD1 as a possible D gene (5 bases). CDR3 length: 21 residues. In germline, CDR1 is LGHDT, CDR2 YNNKEL (reference sequence). Trimming pared 1 base from V and 4 bases from J, leaving 28 bases between.

This clone was detected only once. The chain uses TRBV28 and TRBJ1-1; 8 bases fit TRBD1. The CDR3 is 15 amino acids. V lost 6 bases, J lost 0 bases, and 6 bases stayed unmatched. Germline CDR1 reads MDHEN; CDR2 reads SYDVKM. The CDR3 spells CASSPGGAMNTEAFF. CDR3 DNA sequence: TGTGCCAGCAGCCCAGGGGGCGCTATGAACACTGAAGCTTTCTTT.